These 19 T cell receptor beta chains came from one sample sequenced in a study of shared clonotypes between healthy human individuals. Assay used: immunoSEQ multiplex PCR; TCRdb lists only in-frame clones, some missing. Found here are about 2 million clones, less than 95% of them singletons; the top ten hold about 1.1%. The naive CD8 subset, CD45RO-negative cells positively selected for CCR7, excluded terminally differentiated effector memory CD45RA+ cells. The sequenced material came from naive CD8+ T cells sorted from blood. The receptors come from a young man in good health.

This chain links TRBV6-6 with TRBJ1-4; D ambiguous. Germline V lookup: CDR1 MNHNY, CDR2 SVGAGI (reference sequence). The CDR3 is 12 amino acids. The ends were cut back, 7 bases at V and 4 bases at J, with 7 bases in the middle. The CDR3 loop reads CASTVLNEKLFF. In DNA form, the CDR3 reads TGTGCCAGCACCGTTCTTAATGAAAAACTGTTTTTT.

V is TRBV6-5 and J is TRBJ1-4, with TRBD1 matching over 8 bases. The CDR3 length is 14 residues. Germline CDR1 is MNHEY and CDR2 is SVGAGI. J lost 8 bases, V lost 5 bases, and 7 bases had no gene match. DNA of the CDR3: TGTGCCAGCAGTCGACAGGGGCGACGGGAAAAACTGTTTTTT. It yields the protein CASSRQGRREKLFF.

The chain combines TRBV10-3 with TRBJ2-7; no reliable D call. Germline values: CDR1 ENHRY, CDR2 SYGVKD. The CDR3 covers 13 residues. The germline V and J ends were trimmed by 2 bases and 2 bases, with 7 bases remaining between them. The CDR3 coding sequence is TGTGCCATCAGTGAGGGGTCTCCCTACGAGCAGTACTTC. This encodes CAISEGSPYEQYF.

This chain connects TRBV5-6 to TRBJ2-7; a weak D match, TRBD2 (6 bases). The CDR3 loop spans 13 amino acids. V lost 4 bases to trimming and J lost 6 bases, with 14 bases between them. Germline values: CDR1 SGHDT, CDR2 YYEEEE. DNA of the CDR3: TGTGCCAGCAGCCCCCTGCAAGCGGGCGAGCAGTACTTC. It yields the protein CASSPLQAGEQYF.

The chain employs TRBV10-2 and TRBJ2-1; the match to TRBD2 covers 12 bases. Trimming at V came to 7 bases and at J to 8 bases, leaving 12 bases not matched to a gene. The CDR3 is 16 amino acids. Germline V gene data show CDR1 as WSHSY and CDR2 as SAAADI. The CDR3 loop is CASIGVGLAGGDEQFF. CDR3 in DNA: TGCGCCAGCATCGGGGTAGGGCTAGCGGGAGGGGATGAGCAGTTCTTC.

The V gene is TRBV9, the J gene TRBJ1-2, with TRBD1 identical over 8 bases. Trimming at V came to 3 bases and at J to 6 bases, leaving 7 bases not matched to a gene. The germline V gene encodes CDR1 SGDLS and CDR2 YYNGEE. This CDR3 region has 14 residues. Here the CDR3 reads CASSGNQGADGYTF. In DNA, the CDR3 is TGTGCCAGCAGCGGAAACCAGGGGGCAGATGGCTACACCTTC.

This chain joins TRBV5-1 and TRBJ2-7; perhaps TRBD2 as D (6 bases). Trimming took 0 bases from V and 0 from J, leaving 10 bases between them. Germline V lookup: CDR1 SGHRS, CDR2 YFSETQ. This CDR3 spans 15 amino acids. CDR3 protein: CASSLDWDFSYEQYF. CDR3 nucleotide sequence: TGCGCCAGCAGCTTGGATTGGGACTTCTCCTACGAGCAGTACTTC.

The V gene is TRBV2, the J gene TRBJ1-4; D not certain. V lost 7 bases and J 3 bases, leaving 15 bases between the germline ends. Germline lookup yields CDR1 SNHLY and CDR2 FYNNEI. The CDR3 contains 15 residues. The CDR3 protein is CASIGSVKANEKLFF. CDR3 sequence (DNA): TGTGCCAGCATCGGGAGCGTGAAGGCTAATGAAAAACTGTTTTTT.

This clone was counted once. Other DNA sequences within the sample encode an identical CDR3. The chain is built from TRBV6-5 and TRBJ1-2, with D uncertain. Germline CDR1 MNHEY, CDR2 SVGAGI. There are 13 residues in the CDR3. V lost 0 bases and J lost 4, with 6 bases in between. The CDR3 is CASSYSKAYGYTF. The CDR3 DNA is TGTGCCAGCAGTTACTCGAAGGCCTATGGCTACACCTTC.

About this clone itself: The same CDR3 can be traced to other DNA sequences in this sample. J is TRBJ1-1 and V is TRBV6-1, with 7 positions matching TRBD1. CDR1 and CDR2 (germline): MNHNS, SASEGT. The CDR3 loop spans 14 amino acids. V trimming: 1 base; J trimming: 4 bases; junction bases outside the gene matches: 3. CDR3 nucleotide sequence: TGTGCCAGCAGTGAAGACAGGGGTTTCACTGAAGCTTTCTTT. Protein product: CASSEDRGFTEAFF.

The V gene is TRBV7-9, the J gene TRBJ2-7; D is unclear. CDR3 length: 13 residues. Germline V gene lookup returns CDR1 SEHNR and CDR2 FQNEAQ (reference sequence). V was cut by 5 bases and J by 6 bases, with 14 bases left in between. CDR3 protein: CASSPKAATEQYF. In nucleotides, the CDR3 is TGTGCCAGCAGCCCCAAGGCTGCAACCGAGCAGTACTTC.

This chain joins TRBV9 and TRBJ1-6; D gene uncertain. Trimming took off 3 bases at V and 9 bases at J, with 22 bases between the two ends. CDR1 is SGDLS and CDR2 is YYNGEE in the germline V gene. This CDR3 contains 17 residues. The CDR3 protein is CASSARAWVGEGSPLHF. The CDR3 DNA reads TGTGCCAGCAGCGCCCGTGCCTGGGTGGGAGAGGGTTCACCCCTCCACTTT.

CDR3 residues: CASSPEPGDSGVGNTIYF. CDR3 nucleotide sequence: TGCGCCAGCAGCCCCGAACCCGGGGACTCGGGCGTCGGAAACACCATATATTTT. The rearrangement uses TRBV4-3 and TRBJ1-3; TRBD1 might be the D (5 bases). The germline gives CDR1 LGHNA, CDR2 YSLEER. There are 18 residues in the CDR3. V was cut by 4 bases and J by 4 bases, with 23 bases left in between.

V is TRBV4-3 and J is TRBJ2-7; D is uncertain. Germline assignment: CDR1 LGHNA and CDR2 YSLEER. V lost 3 bases to trimming and J lost 2 bases, with 17 bases between them. The CDR3 has 16 residues. CDR3 loop: CASSQPTSTRTYEQYF. The CDR3 DNA reads TGCGCCAGCAGCCAGCCCACGTCGACCCGTACCTACGAGCAGTACTTC.

The chain couples TRBV29-1 to TRBJ2-1; 7 bases align to TRBD1. The CDR3 extends over 14 amino acids. Germline CDR1 reads SQVTM; CDR2 reads ANQGSEA. V lost 6 bases, J lost 8 bases, and 13 bases stayed unmatched. The CDR3: CSVRRQGQEYEQFF. The CDR3 nucleotides read TGCAGCGTACGTAGACAGGGCCAGGAATATGAGCAGTTCTTC.

This clone has only one observation. The chain links TRBV11-3 to TRBJ1-5, with a weak D call TRBD1 (5 bases). This CDR3 region has 17 residues. V lost 3 bases and J 0 bases, leaving 15 bases between the germline ends. Germline V lookup: CDR1 SGHNT, CDR2 YENEEA. The CDR3 protein is CASSLTDSPVSNQPQHF. The CDR3 DNA follows: TGTGCCAGCAGCTTGACAGACAGCCCTGTTAGCAATCAGCCCCAGCATTTT.

The chain combines TRBV29-1 with TRBJ2-1; TRBD2 might be the D (6 bases). The CDR3 has 15 amino acids. V was shortened by 0 bases and J by 8 bases, with 17 bases between the two germline ends. The germline V gene has CDR1 SQVTM and CDR2 ANQGSEA. The CDR3 DNA reads TGCAGCGTTGAAGAGGTAGGAGGGCTAGCCGATGAGCAGTTCTTC. It specifies CSVEEVGGLADEQFF.

The chain employs TRBV2 and TRBJ2-1; 7 nucleotides line up with TRBD1. The CDR3 is 15 residues long. Germline CDR1 is SNHLY and CDR2 is FYNNEI. V shed 6 bases, J shed 8 bases, and the junction held 13 bases outside the gene matches. Written as DNA, the CDR3 is TGTGCCAGCAGAGATAGACAGGGAAGCAACCATGAGCAGTTCTTC. Residues: CASRDRQGSNHEQFF. The variable domain in full, with the rest retrieved from reference TRBV2 and TRBJ2-1, is EPEVTQTPSHQVTQMGQEVILRCVPISNHLYFYWYRQILGQKVEFLVSFYNNEISEKSEIFDDQFSVERPDGSNFTLKIRSTKLEDSAMYFCASRDRQGSNHEQFFGPGTRLTVL.

Worth noting for this clone: Other nucleotide sequences from this sample produce the same CDR3. CDR3 in amino acids: CASSLAGLGYEQYF. For the CDR3, the DNA is TGTGCCAGCAGTCTAGCGGGTCTCGGTTACGAGCAGTACTTC. The J gene is TRBJ2-7, the V gene TRBV7-6; 8 bases fit TRBD2. After removal of 6 bases from V and 4 bases from J, the junction contained 8 bases not matched to a gene. This CDR3 is 14 amino acids long. The germline gives CDR1 SGHVS, CDR2 FNYEAQ.